This T cell receptor beta chain was identified during a study of shared clonotypes between healthy human individuals. Turning to the study itself: Three plates each covered CD4 naive and memory; CD8 naive two, CD8 memory one. The study, taken as a whole, reports: Large sequencing depth failed to make sorted-subset sequencing complete, rarefaction showed. Compared with memory subsets, naive subsets generally had larger estimated richness.

Those who donated were healthy HIV-negative adults, with no recent acute infections or vaccinations reported. The table came from immunoSEQ multiplex PCR; TCRdb's copy has only in-frame clones and leaves some out. The table records roughly 1,000,000 clones, roughly 74% of them present only once. To note about this clone: Its specificity is unknown.

There are 12 residues in the CDR3. The germline gives CDR1 SNHLY, CDR2 FYNNEI. V was clipped by 6 bases and J by 9 bases, with 13 bases between them. The specimen was memory CD4+ T cells from PBMCs. Specified subset: CD45RA-negative fraction. The J gene is TRBJ2-3, the V gene TRBV2; D not resolved. This clonotype was obtained from a man in his late teens or twenties in good health. Some clones in this sample may be carry-over from other donors' samples. CDR3 DNA sequence: TGTGCCAGCAGGGACCTTTTTGAGACGCAGTATTTT. It specifies CASRDLFETQYF.